The 15 T cell receptor beta chains below all came from one sample that was sequenced in a study of blood T cells in healthy people across ages. PCR was performed a second time for about 7 to 12 cycles using a sample-barcoded 5' primer and a J-beta primer mix. Using its own MiXCR run on the 5' RACE reads, TCRdb lists one record per CDR3 protein. The sample includes 1.5 million or so distinct CDR3 sequences, around two fifths seen only once; the top ten take 7% to 9%. The material sequenced was blood. These receptors came from a woman aged 18-29 years in good health.

V and J are TRBV28 and TRBJ2-5; either TRBD1 or TRBD2 may supply D (6 bases each). Looked up from germline, CDR1 is MDHEN and CDR2 is SYDVKM. The CDR3 contains 16 residues. Trimming pared 3 bases from V and 3 bases from J, leaving 17 bases between. The CDR3 region has the DNA TGTGCCAGCAGTTTTCCCGGGGGCGGTCCTGAAGAGACCCAGTACTTC. Its protein product is CASSFPGGGPEETQYF.

On this clonotype: Germline and junction disagree at one end, which may indicate a read error. The chain has TRBV20-1 and TRBJ1-2, with 10 bases fitting TRBD1. Germline assignment: CDR1 DFQATT and CDR2 SNEGSKA (reference sequence). The CDR3 runs 12 residues. In DNA form, the CDR3 reads TGCAGGGCTACGACAGGGGGCGATGGCTACACCTTC. Its translation: CRATTGGDGYTF.

J is TRBJ1-5 and V is TRBV12-3 or TRBV12-4; 8 bases are a match to TRBD1. This CDR3 has 15 amino acids. The junction had 8 bases not matched to a gene; V was cut back by 4 bases and J by 6 bases. The CDR3, as DNA: TGTGCCAGCAGTTCTCCAGGGGGCGGGAGTCAGCCCCAGCATTTT. Translated, it gives CASSSPGGGSQPQHF.

The rearrangement joins TRBV29-1 to TRBJ2-5; 7 bases are shared with TRBD1. Per germline, CDR1 SQVTM and CDR2 ANQGSEA. This CDR3 spans 13 amino acids. V shed 8 bases and J 1 base; nucleotides not matched to a gene: 7. The CDR3 here is CSTRDSRQETQYF. The CDR3 DNA reads as TGCAGCACCCGGGACAGCCGCCAAGAGACCCAGTACTTC. Full variable domain (rest looked up from reference TRBV29-1 and TRBJ2-5): SAVISQKPSRDICQRGTSLTIQCQVDSQVTMMFWYRQQPGQSLTLIATANQGSEATYESGFVIDKFPISRPNLTFSTLTVSNMSPEDSSIYLCSTRDSRQETQYFGPGTRLLVL.

This chain connects TRBV7-2 to TRBJ2-2, with D unclear. This CDR3 comprises 16 residues. Deletions cut 3 bases from V and 6 bases from J, with 17 bases between. The germline CDR1 and CDR2 sequences are SGHTA and FQGNSA. CDR3 amino acids: CASSFSPQAVAGELFF. Written as DNA, the CDR3 is TGTGCCAGCAGCTTTTCTCCGCAGGCCGTCGCCGGGGAGCTGTTTTTT.

The V and J genes are TRBV2 and TRBJ2-1, with 7 bases lining up with TRBD2. This CDR3 is 17 amino acids long. Germline V gene sequence: CDR1 SNHLY, CDR2 FYNNEI. The trim removed 2 bases at V and 3 bases at J, leaving 10 bases unmatched. CDR3 DNA sequence: TGTGCCAGCAGTGAAATCCTAGCGGAGCGGTTCTACAATGAGCAGTTCTTC. As protein: CASSEILAERFYNEQFF.

This clonotype was detected many times. This chain joins TRBV10-3 and TRBJ2-1; TRBD2 is a possible D gene (5 bases). V dropped 10 bases and J dropped 9 bases, with 22 bases sitting between them. The CDR3 covers 14 residues. CDR1 is ENHRY and CDR2 is SYGVKD in the germline V gene. CDR3 nucleotides: TGTGCCACCAAACACCTAACGGAGGCCAGTGAGCAGTTCTTC. It encodes CATKHLTEASEQFF.

Concerning this clonotype: A junction boundary mismatches the germline segment, possibly from a read error. This chain links TRBV6-1 with TRBJ1-1; 7 nucleotides agree with TRBD1. Germline V gene sequence: CDR1 MNHNS, CDR2 SASEGT. The CDR3 spans 16 residues. CDR3 protein: CAGRAAGQGEGTEAFF. CDR3 sequence (DNA): TGTGCCGGCAGGGCGGCTGGGCAGGGGGAGGGCACTGAAGCTTTCTTT.

This clonotype has only a few counts. This chain joins TRBV20-1 and TRBJ2-7; D tentatively reads TRBD1 or TRBD2 (6 bases each). Germline values: CDR1 DFQATT, CDR2 SNEGSKA (reference sequence). Trimming took 5 bases from V and 3 from J, leaving 14 bases between them. This CDR3 has 13 amino acids. The CDR3 coding sequence is TGCAGTGCTGGGGGGCAGGGAAACTACGAGCAGTACTTC. The encoded protein is CSAGGQGNYEQYF.

The CDR3 DNA reads TGCGCCAGCAGCCAAGGGGCTAGCGGGGTCTACAATGAGCAGTTCTTC. Its protein is CASSQGASGVYNEQFF. This sequence joins TRBV4-1 and TRBJ2-1; 9 positions match TRBD2. The CDR3 loop spans 16 amino acids. Losses at the gene ends were 1 base for V and 3 bases for J; bases not matched to a gene: 4. The germline V gene has CDR1 MGHRA and CDR2 YSYEKL.

V is TRBV20-1 and J is TRBJ2-7; 7 bases are shared with TRBD2. The assigned J gene may be wrong: the sequence end matches TRBJ2-5 better. Germline values: CDR1 DFQATT, CDR2 SNEGSKA (reference sequence). The CDR3 is 13 residues long. The CDR3 DNA is TGCAGTGCAGTGGGAGGGGCCCAGGAGACCCAGTACTTC. Amino acids: CSAVGGAQETQYF.

This clonotype was seen a few times. This sequence joins TRBV24-1 and TRBJ2-1, with 14 bases fitting TRBD2. Trimming took 7 bases from V and 4 from J; bases not matched to a gene: 2. The germline V gene has CDR1 KGHDR and CDR2 SFDVKD. This CDR3 is built from 15 residues. The DNA of the CDR3 is TGTGCCACCAGCGGGACTAGCGGGAGATACAATGAGCAGTTCTTC. Amino acids: CATSGTSGRYNEQFF.

This clonotype was seen a handful of times. J is TRBJ2-1 and V is TRBV6-2 or TRBV6-3; no clear D gene. The germline V and J ends were trimmed by 8 bases and 9 bases, with 17 bases remaining between them. Looked up from germline, CDR1 is MNHEY and CDR2 is SVGEGT. The CDR3 extends over 13 amino acids. CDR3 protein: CASVEGSASEQFF. As DNA, the CDR3 is TGTGCCAGCGTGGAAGGCTCGGCGAGTGAGCAGTTCTTC.

In this sample, this clonotype turned up a few times. V and J are TRBV5-5 and TRBJ2-3; the D gene is possibly TRBD1 (6 bases). Trimming took off 7 bases at V and 4 bases at J, with 16 bases between the two ends. This CDR3 has 14 residues. Per the germline V gene, CDR1 is SGHKS and CDR2 is YYEKEE (reference sequence). CDR3 sequence: CASLGSQGPDTQYF. As DNA, the CDR3 is TGTGCCAGCTTAGGCAGCCAGGGGCCAGATACGCAGTATTTT.

This clonotype has a handful of counts. This sequence joins TRBV12-3 or TRBV12-4 and TRBJ1-1; tentative D call: TRBD1 (6 bases). The CDR3 has 14 amino acids. Trimming removed 6 bases at V and 1 base at J, with 12 bases between. The CDR3 DNA reads TGTGCCAGCAGAAGTCAGGGGTCGAACACTGAAGCTTTCTTT. Its translation is CASRSQGSNTEAFF.